This entry lists 28 T cell receptor beta chains sequenced from one sample in a study of blood T cell repertoires in COVID-19. Produced via immunoSEQ multiplex PCR; TCRdb's table is partial and in-frame only. The sample carries about 240,000 clones, roughly 80% recorded once. The sequenced material came from peripheral blood. These receptors came from a woman under 30 with acute or convalescent COVID-19.

The chain combines TRBV7-2 with TRBJ2-1; TRBD2 agrees at 10 bases. This CDR3 region has 15 residues. Trimming cost V 2 bases and J 7 bases; bases outside gene matches: 5. Germline CDR1 and CDR2: SGHTA and FQGNSA. DNA for the CDR3: TGTGCCAGCAGCTTAACTAGCGGGATGCCAAATGAGCAGTTCTTC. Translated: CASSLTSGMPNEQFF. The full variable domain, with the rest looked up from reference TRBV7-2 and TRBJ2-1, is GAGVSQSPSNKVTEKGKDVELRCDPISGHTALYWYRQSLGQGLEFLIYFQGNSAPDKSGLPSDRFSAERTGGSVSTLTIQRTQQEDSAVYLCASSLTSGMPNEQFFGPGTRLTVL.

The chain combines TRBV6-6 with TRBJ1-4; 11 positions agree with TRBD1. The CDR3 runs 16 residues. Per the germline V gene, CDR1 is MNHNY and CDR2 is SVGAGI (reference sequence). V lost 2 bases and J lost 7; bases outside the gene matches: 6. The CDR3 bases are TGTGCCAGCAGTTACCCGCGGGACAGGGGGACTGAAAAACTGTTTTTT. It specifies CASSYPRDRGTEKLFF.

The V and J genes are TRBV7-9 and TRBJ2-7; D possibly corresponds to TRBD1 (5 bases). This CDR3 comprises 13 residues. Trimming removed 7 bases from V and 0 bases from J, with 10 bases in between. Per the germline V gene, CDR1 is SEHNR and CDR2 is FQNEAQ (reference sequence). This CDR3 is CASNRGSSYEQYF. The CDR3 nucleotides read TGTGCCAGCAATAGGGGTAGCTCCTACGAGCAGTACTTC.

Here the CDR3 reads CASSYMGTGGEEQYF. CDR3 DNA: TGTGCCAGCAGTTACATGGGGACAGGGGGCGAAGAGCAGTACTTC. The chain employs TRBV6-6 and TRBJ2-7; 12 bases are shared with TRBD1. Trimming at V came to 2 bases and at J to 7 bases, leaving 6 bases not matched to a gene. The CDR3 has 15 amino acids. Per germline, CDR1 MNHNY and CDR2 SVGAGI (reference sequence).

This clone appeared once. V is TRBV20-1 and J is TRBJ2-7; 12 nucleotides line up with TRBD2. CDR3 size: 19 residues. Germline values: CDR1 DFQATT, CDR2 SNEGSKA (reference sequence). The J segment lost 3 bases and the V segment lost 3 bases, leaving 18 bases of the junction unmatched. For the CDR3, the DNA is TGCAGTGCTAGTCCGGTCTGGGAGACTAGCGGGGGCCGCCGCTACGAGCAGTACTTC. Translated: CSASPVWETSGGRRYEQYF.

This rearrangement joins TRBV28 to TRBJ2-1, with 9 bases that match TRBD2. This CDR3 spans 16 amino acids. V gave up 3 bases and J gave up 3 bases; unmatched junction bases: 6. Germline CDR1 is MDHEN and CDR2 is SYDVKM. In nucleotides, the CDR3 is TGTGCCAGCAGTTTGGCTAGCGGGATCGGCTACAATGAGCAGTTCTTC. Translating gives CASSLASGIGYNEQFF.

The chain is built from TRBV9 and TRBJ1-1; 8 bases map to TRBD1. Germline V gene lookup returns CDR1 SGDLS and CDR2 YYNGEE. This CDR3 region has 15 residues. The V and J ends lost 0 bases and 0 bases, in that order; junction bases with no gene match: 1. This CDR3 reads CASSVVTGVNTEAFF. The DNA for the CDR3 is TGTGCCAGCAGCGTAGTGACAGGGGTGAACACTGAAGCTTTCTTT.

This sequence joins TRBV10-3 and TRBJ1-1, with D perhaps matching TRBD1 (5 bases). CDR3 length: 14 residues. Trimming removed 7 bases at V and 0 bases at J, with 12 bases between. The V gene's germline CDR1 is ENHRY and CDR2 SYGVKD. CDR3 bases: TGTGCCATCATGCAGGGTGATTTGAACACTGAAGCTTTCTTT. Encoded protein: CAIMQGDLNTEAFF.

The CDR3 sequence: CASSQVVWGLAANEQFF. In DNA, the CDR3 is TGTGCCAGCAGCCAAGTTGTCTGGGGCCTAGCGGCCAATGAGCAGTTCTTC. V gene TRBV14 combines with J gene TRBJ2-1; 7 positions match TRBD2. The CDR3 is 17 residues long. V lost 1 base to trimming and J lost 6 bases; unmatched junction nucleotides: 12. The germline V gene has CDR1 SGHDN and CDR2 FVKESK.

The V call is TRBV7-8, the J call TRBJ2-7, with 10 bases aligning to TRBD2. The CDR3 totals 16 residues. The junction had 8 bases not matched to a gene; V was cut back by 5 bases and J by 1 base. Per the germline V gene, CDR1 is SGHVS and CDR2 is FQNEAQ. The CDR3 DNA reads TGTGCCAGCAGCCTTAGGAGCGGGAGGGCATCCTACGAGCAGTACTTC. This sequence encodes CASSLRSGRASYEQYF.

The chain is built from TRBV7-2 and TRBJ2-7; 9 bases map to TRBD1. The length of the CDR3 is 13 residues. The V gene's germline CDR1 is SGHTA and CDR2 FQGNSA. Trimming at V came to 4 bases and at J to 5 bases, leaving 3 bases not matched to a gene. CDR3 protein: CASSSDRGNEQYF. CDR3 DNA sequence: TGTGCCAGCAGCTCGGACAGGGGTAACGAGCAGTACTTC.

The chain uses TRBV19 and TRBJ2-3, with 8 bases identical to TRBD2. Germline assignment: CDR1 LNHDA and CDR2 SQIVND (reference sequence). The CDR3 runs to 16 residues. The trim removed 4 bases at V and 6 bases at J, leaving 12 bases unmatched. As DNA, the CDR3 is TGTGCCAGTAGTAACCCAGCGGGAGAGTCGTCGGATACGCAGTATTTT. Amino acid sequence: CASSNPAGESSDTQYF.

The chain carries TRBV4-3 and TRBJ2-7; 9 nucleotides match TRBD1. J was trimmed by 5 bases and V by 3 bases; bases with no gene match: 11. CDR1 and CDR2 from the germline V gene are LGHNA and YSLEER. The CDR3 sequence is 16 residues long. CDR3: CASSQGPQTGGDEQYF. The CDR3 DNA reads TGCGCCAGCAGCCAGGGGCCCCAGACAGGGGGTGACGAGCAGTACTTC.

The genes are TRBV27 and TRBJ2-1; D may be TRBD1 (6 bases). V dropped 4 bases and J dropped 5 bases, with 9 bases sitting between them. The CDR3 has 13 amino acids. In germline, CDR1 is MNHEY, CDR2 SMNVEV (reference sequence). The CDR3 DNA reads as TGTGCCAGCAGTTGGGACAAACACAATGAGCAGTTCTTC. It codes for CASSWDKHNEQFF.

The chain couples TRBV15 to TRBJ2-2, with TRBD1 identical over 10 bases. Trimming took 1 base from V and 1 from J; bases not matched to a gene: 6. The CDR3 has 18 residues. The V gene's germline CDR1 is LNHNV and CDR2 YYDKDF (reference sequence). For the CDR3, the DNA is TGTGCCACCAGCAGAGTGGGACAGGGGACAGGGAACACCGGGGAGCTGTTTTTT. The encoded protein is CATSRVGQGTGNTGELFF. The full variable domain, in which reference TRBV15 and TRBJ2-2 provide the parts outside the CDR3, is DAMVIQNPRYQVTQFGKPVTLSCSQTLNHNVMYWYQQKSSQAPKLLFHYYDKDFNNEADTPDNFQSRRPNTSFCFLDIRSPGLGDTAMYLCATSRVGQGTGNTGELFFGEGSRLTVL.

This chain joins TRBV9 and TRBJ2-7; TRBD2 aligns across 7 bases. CDR1 SGDLS and CDR2 YYNGEE come from the germline V gene. With V trimmed by 0 bases and J by 4 bases, 7 bases remained unmatched. The CDR3 runs 15 residues. The CDR3 loop is CASSVGGGRVYEQYF. The CDR3 DNA is TGTGCCAGCAGCGTAGGCGGCGGGAGAGTTTACGAGCAGTACTTC.

The rearrangement uses TRBV7-2 and TRBJ2-2; 7 nucleotides align to TRBD2. The CDR3 has 16 amino acids. V gave up 4 bases and J gave up 2 bases; unmatched junction bases: 7. Looked up from germline, CDR1 is SGHTA and CDR2 is FQGNSA. The CDR3 region is CASSSQAGLNTGELFF. In DNA form, the CDR3 reads TGTGCCAGCAGCTCACAAGCGGGACTAAACACCGGGGAGCTGTTTTTT.

This clone appeared once. This chain's CDR3 is CASSPPSGNTIYF. As DNA, the CDR3 is TGTGCCAGCTCACCCCCATCTGGAAACACCATATATTTT. This chain links TRBV18 with TRBJ1-3; D is unclear. Germline lookup yields CDR1 KGHSH and CDR2 LQKENI. The V and J ends lost 3 bases and 1 base respectively, with 4 bases between them. This CDR3 is 13 amino acids long.

In this sample, this clone turned up a few times. The V call is TRBV7-2, the J call TRBJ1-6, with 8 bases that match TRBD1. Germline assignment: CDR1 SGHTA and CDR2 FQGNSA. The CDR3 sequence is 17 residues long. V lost 5 bases, J lost 6 bases, and 12 bases stayed unmatched. CDR3 loop: CASSPRTGSGANSPLHF. CDR3 nucleotides: TGTGCCAGCAGCCCCCGGACAGGGTCGGGGGCTAATTCACCCCTCCACTTT.

V is TRBV18 and J is TRBJ2-7; D is undetermined. CDR1 KGHSH and CDR2 LQKENI come from the germline V gene. The V end was cut by 3 bases, the J end by 1 base, with 10 bases between. The CDR3 runs to 14 residues. CDR3: CASSPRDNSYEQYF. The CDR3 DNA reads as TGTGCCAGCTCACCGCGAGACAATTCCTACGAGCAGTACTTC.

This clone was seen a handful of times. The rearrangement links TRBV11-2 to TRBJ1-3, with 7 bases that match TRBD1. The length of the CDR3 is 15 residues. The ends lost 7 bases at V and 1 base at J; junction bases unmatched: 7. The germline V gene has CDR1 SGHAT and CDR2 FQNNGV. For the CDR3, the DNA is TGTGCCAGCACCTCAGGGGGTATTTCTGGAAACACCATATATTTT. Translated: CASTSGGISGNTIYF.

This chain uses TRBV7-3 with TRBJ2-3; 7 positions match TRBD2. The CDR3 has 14 residues. CDR1 and CDR2 (germline): SGHTA, FQGTGA. J gave up 3 bases and V 7 bases, and 7 bases lay outside the gene matches. The CDR3 loop is CASNNGLVTDTQYF. CDR3 bases: TGTGCCAGCAACAACGGACTAGTGACAGATACGCAGTATTTT.

V is TRBV7-9 and J is TRBJ1-2, with 9 nucleotides matching TRBD1. CDR1 and CDR2 (germline): SEHNR, FQNEAQ (reference sequence). V gave up 2 bases and J gave up 2 bases; unmatched junction bases: 6. The CDR3 runs to 16 residues. The CDR3 spells CASSLQRTGGNYGYTF. DNA for the CDR3: TGTGCCAGCAGCTTACAGAGAACAGGGGGCAACTATGGCTACACCTTC.

This sequence joins TRBV30 and TRBJ1-2; 9 nucleotides line up with TRBD1. This CDR3 is 14 amino acids long. The germline CDR1 and CDR2 sequences are GTSNPN and SVGIG (reference sequence). The junction had 6 bases not matched to a gene; V was cut back by 3 bases and J by 4 bases. CDR3 DNA sequence: TGTGCCTGGAGGATAGACAGGGGGTTCTATGGCTACACCTTC. It translates to CAWRIDRGFYGYTF.

In DNA form, the CDR3 reads TGTGCCAGCAGCCAAGGCTTAGCGGGAGATGTCGGAGAGACCCAGTACTTC. Protein: CASSQGLAGDVGETQYF. This chain uses TRBV7-9 with TRBJ2-5; TRBD2 aligns across 9 bases. With V trimmed by 5 bases and J by 4 bases, 14 bases remained unmatched. This CDR3 comprises 17 residues. Germline V gene data show CDR1 as SEHNR and CDR2 as FQNEAQ (reference sequence).

This rearrangement joins TRBV5-1 to TRBJ1-2, with TRBD1 matching 8 bases. CDR3 length: 12 amino acids. The germline V gene encodes CDR1 SGHRS and CDR2 YFSETQ. J gave up 3 bases and V 7 bases, and 2 bases lay outside the gene matches. The CDR3 reads CASSTGDYGYTF. The CDR3 DNA is TGCGCCAGCTCGACAGGGGACTATGGCTACACCTTC.

This rearrangement joins TRBV18 to TRBJ1-5; 9 bases are a match to TRBD1. V shed 5 bases, J shed 0 bases, and the junction held 14 bases outside the gene matches. This CDR3 is built from 19 residues. Germline V lookup: CDR1 KGHSH, CDR2 LQKENI. This chain's CDR3 is CASSGDDRGGIYSNQPQHF. CDR3 DNA sequence: TGTGCCAGCTCAGGGGATGACAGGGGGGGCATCTATAGCAATCAGCCCCAGCATTTT. Filled out from reference TRBV18 and TRBJ1-5, the complete variable domain reads NAGVMQNPRHLVRRRGQEARLRCSPMKGHSHVYWYRQLPEEGLKFMVYLQKENIIDESGMPKERFSAEFPKEGPSILRIQQVVRGDSAAYFCASSGDDRGGIYSNQPQHFGDGTRLSIL.

The rearrangement joins TRBV19 to TRBJ1-3, with 9 bases fitting TRBD1. Per germline, CDR1 LNHDA and CDR2 SQIVND (reference sequence). Trimming cost V 10 bases and J 1 base; bases outside gene matches: 11. This CDR3 is 16 amino acids long. The DNA for the CDR3 is TGTGCCACCAGCCGGGACAGGGATTATTCTGGAAACACCATATATTTT. The encoded protein is CATSRDRDYSGNTIYF.